This TCR beta chain was recovered during a study of regulatory T cells in long-lasting Graves disease. Study-level results: Analysis covered peripheral blood alone, not thyroid tissue. Persistent patients had a count of shared public clonotypes (approximately 2,700) that exceeded that of new patients (around 960).

As concerns this clonotype: Its antigen is as yet unknown.

Arm-PCR of CDR3 regions with iRepertoire HTBI primers generated TCR beta libraries. TCRdb independently ran MiXCR on the multiplex PCR reads; one entry per CDR3 protein. The sample has 600,000 to 850,000 distinct CDR3 sequences; 30% are singletons. The time point: persistent/refractory GD, antithyroid drugs over 5 years with positive TRAb. The authors made the TCR library using RNA they extracted from PBMCs. The CDR3 has 14 amino acids. Per germline, CDR1 LNHDA and CDR2 SQIVND (reference sequence). Trimming removed 6 bases from V and 7 bases from J, with 18 bases in between. The TCR was taken from a female donor with Graves disease. The chain links TRBV19 to TRBJ1-2; perhaps TRBD1 as D (6 bases). Sequencing was performed on peripheral blood mononuclear cells (PBMCs), taken when the disease was refractory, from a patient treated with antithyroid drugs. CDR3 residues: CASSQIGGSRGYTF. The CDR3 DNA sequence: TGTGCCAGTAGCCAAATTGGGGGCTCACGTGGCTACACCTTC.